This entry concerns a single TCR beta chain. Clones were sequenced by immunoSEQ multiplex PCR, and TCRdb holds only the in-frame ones, with some missing. The sample lists 150,000 to 200,000 clones; roughly 87% were seen once. This entry is derived from a study of blood T cell repertoires in COVID-19. Donors in Cohort 3 who had recovered were those with two negative PCRs, healthcare professional clearance, or resolution of their symptoms. The germline V gene has CDR1 SEHNR and CDR2 FQNEAQ (reference sequence). This CDR3 spans 12 amino acids. Trimming took off 3 bases at V and 5 bases at J, with 7 bases between the two ends.

This sequence joins TRBV7-9 and TRBJ1-2; D remains unclear. The sequencing input was PBMCs or T cells enriched from blood (not recorded which). This TCR derives from a woman aged 45-60 years who had recovered from COVID-19. In nucleotides, the CDR3 is TGTGCCAGCAGCTTTGACAAATATGGCTACACCTTC. This encodes CASSFDKYGYTF.